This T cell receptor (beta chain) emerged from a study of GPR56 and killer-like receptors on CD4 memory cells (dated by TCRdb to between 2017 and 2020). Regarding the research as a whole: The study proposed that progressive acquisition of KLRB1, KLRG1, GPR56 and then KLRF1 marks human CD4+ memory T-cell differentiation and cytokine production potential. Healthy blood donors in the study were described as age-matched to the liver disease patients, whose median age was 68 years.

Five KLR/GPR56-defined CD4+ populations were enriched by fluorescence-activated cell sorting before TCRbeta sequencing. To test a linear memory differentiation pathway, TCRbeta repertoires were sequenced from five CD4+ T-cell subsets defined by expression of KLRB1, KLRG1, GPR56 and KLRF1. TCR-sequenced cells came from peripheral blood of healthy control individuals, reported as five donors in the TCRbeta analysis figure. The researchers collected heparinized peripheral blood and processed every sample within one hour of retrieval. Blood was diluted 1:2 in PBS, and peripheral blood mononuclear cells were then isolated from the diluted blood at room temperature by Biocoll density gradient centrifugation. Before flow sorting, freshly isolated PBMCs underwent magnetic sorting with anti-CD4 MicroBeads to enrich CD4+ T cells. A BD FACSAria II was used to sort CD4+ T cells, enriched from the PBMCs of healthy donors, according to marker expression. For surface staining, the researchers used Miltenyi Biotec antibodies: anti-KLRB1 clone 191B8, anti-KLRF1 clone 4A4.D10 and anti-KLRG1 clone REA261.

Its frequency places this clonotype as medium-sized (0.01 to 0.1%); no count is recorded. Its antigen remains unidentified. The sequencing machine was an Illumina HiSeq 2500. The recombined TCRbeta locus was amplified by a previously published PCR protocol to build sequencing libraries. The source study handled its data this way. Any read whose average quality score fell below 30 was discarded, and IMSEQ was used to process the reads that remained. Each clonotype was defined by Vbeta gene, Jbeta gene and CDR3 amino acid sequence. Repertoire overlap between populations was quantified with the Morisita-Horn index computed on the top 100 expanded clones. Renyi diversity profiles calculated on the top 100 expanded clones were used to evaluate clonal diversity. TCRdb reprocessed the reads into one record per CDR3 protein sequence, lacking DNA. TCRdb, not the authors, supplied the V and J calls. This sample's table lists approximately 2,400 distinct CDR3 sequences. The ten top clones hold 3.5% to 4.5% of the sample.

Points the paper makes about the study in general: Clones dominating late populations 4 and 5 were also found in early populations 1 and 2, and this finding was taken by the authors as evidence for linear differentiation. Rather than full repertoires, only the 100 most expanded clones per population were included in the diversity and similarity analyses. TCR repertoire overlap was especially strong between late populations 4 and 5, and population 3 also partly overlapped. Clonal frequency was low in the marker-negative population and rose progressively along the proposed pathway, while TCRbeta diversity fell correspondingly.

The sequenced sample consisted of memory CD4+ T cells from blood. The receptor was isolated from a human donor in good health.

The CDR3 protein: CASSGTAPLAYNEQFF. The chain is encoded by TRBV5-5 joined to TRBJ2-1; TCRdb outputs TRBD1, but without DNA this stays unchecked. The CDR3 contains 16 residues, cysteine and phenylalanine counted. DNA for this receptor is not on file. The germline V gene (reference sequence) specifies SGHKS as CDR1 and YYEKEE as CDR2. The reference TRBV5-5 and TRBJ2-1 proteins fill in what lies around the CDR3, so the full variable domain reads DAGVTQSPTHLIKTRGQQVTLRCSPISGHKSVSWYQQVLGQGPQFIFQYYEKEERGRGNFPDRFSARQFPNYSSELNVNALLLGDSALYLCASSGTAPLAYNEQFFGPGTRLTVL.